A selection of T cell receptor beta chains follows, all from one sample in a study of CD8+ T cells in alopecia areata. TCRdb's copy holds only in-frame clones and misses some; the assay was immunoSEQ multiplex PCR. The sample holds hundreds of thousands of clones, about 53% seen once. Sample: CD4+ T cells sorted from blood, taken at week 0. Every receptor here comes from a human donor with alopecia areata. Each CDR3 is given with its conserved first and last residue. D genes are given only for firm matches. For some rows the clone size is stated as once, few or many, or as a class when expanded; others skip it.

v_gene,j_gene,abundance,d_gene,CDR3nt,CDR3aa
TRBV10-2,TRBJ2-6,once,.,TGCGCCAGCAGTGAGATACCGGGAAAGTCTGGGGCCAACGTCCTGACTTTC,CASSEIPGKSGANVLTF
TRBV29-1,TRBJ2-2,few,.,TGCAGCGTTTCAGGGTTCACCGGGGAGCTGTTTTTT,CSVSGFTGELFF
TRBV30,TRBJ1-5,few,.,TGTGCCTGGAGCCCCGCCGGAGGGTGGAATCAGCCCCAGCATTTT,CAWSPAGGWNQPQHF
TRBV4-2,TRBJ1-6,.,TRBD1,TGTGCCAGCAGCCAAGATCTGACAGGGGGGAATTCACCCCTCCACTTT,CASSQDLTGGNSPLHF
TRBV5-6,TRBJ1-6,.,.,TGTGCCAGCAGCTTGGGGACCCAGGGAACTGGGTGGCATTCACCCCTCCACTTT,CASSLGTQGTGWHSPLHF
TRBV27,TRBJ2-2,.,.,TGTGCCAGCAGTTTATCTTGGGGAACCGGGGAGCTGTTTTTT,CASSLSWGTGELFF
TRBV5-1,TRBJ1-2,few,TRBD1,TGCGCCAGCAGCGGCGGGGACAGCCGAAGCCTTAACTATGGCTACACCTTC,CASSGGDSRSLNYGYTF
TRBV27,TRBJ2-7,few,.,TGTGCCACCAGTTGGAACAGGGCGAGCGAGCAGTACTTC,CATSWNRASEQYF
TRBV11-2,TRBJ1-1,.,TRBD1,TGTGCCAGCAGCCCGGACAGGGTGAACACTGAAGCTTTCTTT,CASSPDRVNTEAFF
TRBV6-5,TRBJ1-2,few,TRBD1,TGTGCCAGCAGATCCGGGACAGGGGGCTATGGCTACACCTTC,CASRSGTGGYGYTF
TRBV5-1,TRBJ2-7,.,TRBD1,TGCGCCAGCAGCTTGGAGGGGGCGCGAGCCGAGCAGTACTTC,CASSLEGARAEQYF
TRBV6-5,TRBJ2-5,.,TRBD2,TGTGCCAGCAGTTCGGGGGGGACCCAGTACTTC,CASSSGGTQYF
TRBV7-2,TRBJ2-5,.,.,TGTGCCAGCAGCTTACGACGGGAGACCCAGTACTTC,CASSLRRETQYF
TRBV7-8,TRBJ1-2,.,TRBD1,TGTGCCAGCAGCTTTTGGGGACAGGGCTATGGCTACACCTTC,CASSFWGQGYGYTF